This entry describes one T cell receptor beta chain. As processed by the authors: Estimated nucleated cell counts came from reference gene primer amplification. Libraries were prepared by immunoSEQ multiplex PCR; TCRdb keeps only in-frame clonotypes and omits some of them. The V and J calls and the clone size are those of that table, but D and trimming were determined from the DNA. The table lists 120,000 to 150,000 clones, 80% to 85% of them singletons. This sample was taken from a study of blood T cell repertoires in COVID-19. About the study: The study drew acute and convalescent COVID-19 samples from the United States, Italy and Spain. From T cells, B-cell-depleted T cells, or PBMCs came the material, which was cDNA or gDNA.

This CDR3 region has 15 residues. CDR1 is MNHEY, CDR2 SVGAGI, per germline. After removal of 8 bases from V and 4 bases from J, the junction contained 7 bases not matched to a gene. The sequencing sample was made of peripheral blood. The genes are TRBV6-5 and TRBJ1-6; TRBD1 matches 8 bases. The sequence was obtained from a human donor in a cohort sampled during active COVID-19. The CDR3 loop is CASGTQGAYNSPLHF. CDR3 in DNA: TGTGCCAGCGGTACCCAGGGGGCTTATAATTCACCCCTCCACTTT.